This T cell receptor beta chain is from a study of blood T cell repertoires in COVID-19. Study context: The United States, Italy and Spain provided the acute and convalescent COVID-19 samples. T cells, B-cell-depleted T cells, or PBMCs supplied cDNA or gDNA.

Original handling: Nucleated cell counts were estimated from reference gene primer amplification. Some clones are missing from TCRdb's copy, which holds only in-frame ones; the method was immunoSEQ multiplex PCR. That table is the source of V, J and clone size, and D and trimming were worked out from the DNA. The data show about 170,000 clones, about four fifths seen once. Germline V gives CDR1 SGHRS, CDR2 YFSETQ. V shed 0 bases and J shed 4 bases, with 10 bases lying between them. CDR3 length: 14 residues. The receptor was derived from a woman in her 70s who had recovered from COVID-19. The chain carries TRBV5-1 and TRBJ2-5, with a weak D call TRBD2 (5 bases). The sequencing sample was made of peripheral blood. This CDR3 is CASSLGGSAETQYF. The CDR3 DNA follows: TGCGCCAGCAGCTTGGGAGGGAGTGCAGAGACCCAGTACTTC. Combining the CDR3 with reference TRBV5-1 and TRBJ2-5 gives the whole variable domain KAGVTQTPRYLIKTRGQQVTLSCSPISGHRSVSWYQQTPGQGLQFLFEYFSETQRNKGNFPGRFSGRQFSNSRSEMNVSTLELGDSALYLCASSLGGSAETQYFGPGTRLLVL.